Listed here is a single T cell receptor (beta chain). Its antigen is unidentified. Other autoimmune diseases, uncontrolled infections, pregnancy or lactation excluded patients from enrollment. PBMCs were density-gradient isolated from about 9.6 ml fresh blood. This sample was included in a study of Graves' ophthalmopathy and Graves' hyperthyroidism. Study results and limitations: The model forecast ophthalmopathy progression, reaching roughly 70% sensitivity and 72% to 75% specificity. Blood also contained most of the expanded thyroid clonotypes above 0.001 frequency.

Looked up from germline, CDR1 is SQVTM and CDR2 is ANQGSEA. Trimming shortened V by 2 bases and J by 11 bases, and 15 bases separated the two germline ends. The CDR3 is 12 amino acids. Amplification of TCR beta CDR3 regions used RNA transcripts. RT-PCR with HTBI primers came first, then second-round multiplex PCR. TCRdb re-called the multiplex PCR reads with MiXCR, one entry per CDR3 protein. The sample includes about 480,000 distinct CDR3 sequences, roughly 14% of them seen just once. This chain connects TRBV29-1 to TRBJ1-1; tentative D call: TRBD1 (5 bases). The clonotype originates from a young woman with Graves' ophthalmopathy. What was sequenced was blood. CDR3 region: CSVEMGVGQAFF. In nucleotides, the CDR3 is TGCAGCGTTGAAATGGGGGTTGGGCAGGCTTTCTTT.